This is a list of T cell receptor beta chains from one sample in a study of T-cell memory formation after mild COVID-19. One entry per CDR3 protein, called by TCRdb with MiXCR from the 5' RACE reads. Of around 50,000 distinct CDR3 sequences listed, roughly an eighth are singletons. The sequencing input was PBMCs or a T cell subset sorted from them (not recorded which). The source of these receptors is a man in his late teens or twenties who had mild COVID-19 (a few samples of this study predate the infection). Cell type and time point are not known. Both conserved end residues are part of each CDR3. Each record gives: D gene, clone size, V gene, J gene, CDR3 DNA, CDR3 protein. A D gene is named only where the DNA matches it firmly. Rows give clone size only sometimes, using once, few, many, or a class for an expanded clone.

D: NA
size: NA
V: TRBV5-8
J: TRBJ1-2
DNA: TGTGCCAGCAGCCAGTGGGACGGAGCTAACTATGGCTACACCTTC
CDR3: CASSQWDGANYGYTF

D: TRBD2
size: many
V: TRBV5-1
J: TRBJ2-2
DNA: TGCGCCAGCATGGCTAGCGGTAACACCGGGGAGCTGTTTTTT
CDR3: CASMASGNTGELFF

D: NA
size: many
V: TRBV10-3
J: TRBJ2-3
DNA: TGTGCCATCAGTGCTCAGAGCACAGATACGCAGTATTTT
CDR3: CAISAQSTDTQYF

D: TRBD1
size: many
V: TRBV4-3
J: TRBJ2-2
DNA: TGCGCCAGCAGCCAGGGGACAGGACGTTCCGGGGAGCTGTTTTTT
CDR3: CASSQGTGRSGELFF

D: TRBD1
size: few
V: TRBV6-2/TRBV6-3
J: TRBJ1-2
DNA: TGTGCCAGCAGTTACATGGACAGGGCGTATGGCTACACCTTC
CDR3: CASSYMDRAYGYTF

D: NA
size: few
V: TRBV12-3/TRBV12-4
J: TRBJ1-1
DNA: TGTGCCAGCAGTTTAGAAGGAGTCAGAGAAGCTTTCTTT
CDR3: CASSLEGVREAFF

D: NA
size: NA
V: TRBV6-2/TRBV6-3
J: TRBJ2-6
DNA: TGTGCCAGCAGTTACGAGAGCTCTGGGGCCAACGTCCTGACTTTC
CDR3: CASSYESSGANVLTF

D: TRBD2
size: many
V: TRBV11-2
J: TRBJ2-1
DNA: TGTGCCAGCAGCTCCGGCCCGGGACTAGGGTCCTACAATGAGCAGTTCTTC
CDR3: CASSSGPGLGSYNEQFF

D: TRBD1
size: NA
V: TRBV10-3
J: TRBJ2-7
DNA: TGTGCCATCAGTGTGGGACAGGGGACCTACGAGCAGTACTTC
CDR3: CAISVGQGTYEQYF

D: NA
size: many
V: TRBV15
J: TRBJ1-1
DNA: TGTGCCACCAGCAGAGATGTCGAGGGAGCTTTCTTT
CDR3: CATSRDVEGAFF

D: NA
size: few
V: TRBV14
J: TRBJ1-2
DNA: TGTGCCAGCAGCCCCTCTGGGGGGAACTATGGCTACACCTTC
CDR3: CASSPSGGNYGYTF

D: NA
size: once
V: TRBV2
J: TRBJ1-6
DNA: TGTGCCAGCAGTTTTGCGGCAGAACCTTCACCCCTCCACTTT
CDR3: CASSFAAEPSPLHF

D: TRBD1
size: few
V: TRBV7-3
J: TRBJ2-3
DNA: TGTGCCAGCAGCTCCCCGGGAGGGACAGGGGTTAATACGCAGTATTTT
CDR3: CASSSPGGTGVNTQYF

D: NA
size: NA
V: TRBV6-5
J: TRBJ1-2
DNA: TGTGCCAGCAGAGCCGGACAGTTCTATGGCTACACCTTC
CDR3: CASRAGQFYGYTF

D: NA
size: many
V: TRBV18
J: TRBJ2-1
DNA: TGTGCCAGCTCACCACCAGCCCAAGGGGGTGAGCAGTTCTTC
CDR3: CASSPPAQGGEQFF

D: NA
size: few
V: TRBV4-3
J: TRBJ1-2
DNA: TGCGCCAGCAGCCAGTCCCTCAATTTCCCGGACAGAAGCTATGGCTACACCTTC
CDR3: CASSQSLNFPDRSYGYTF

D: TRBD2
size: few
V: TRBV5-1
J: TRBJ2-3
DNA: TGCGCCAGCAGCTCCAGGACTAGCGATACGCAGTATTTT
CDR3: CASSSRTSDTQYF

D: TRBD1
size: NA
V: TRBV6-5
J: TRBJ1-1
DNA: TGTGCCAGCAGTTCGCAGACAGGGATCCTGAACACTGAAGCTTTCTTT
CDR3: CASSSQTGILNTEAFF

D: TRBD1
size: NA
V: TRBV20-1
J: TRBJ1-5
DNA: TGCAGTGCTCACGGAGCACAGGGGGCGCGCAATCAGCCCCAGCATTTT
CDR3: CSAHGAQGARNQPQHF

D: NA
size: NA
V: TRBV12-3/TRBV12-4
J: TRBJ2-7
DNA: TGTGCCAGCAGCGCCCACTACGAGCAGTACTTC
CDR3: CASSAHYEQYF

D: TRBD2
size: few
V: TRBV7-2
J: TRBJ2-1
DNA: TGTGCCAGCAGCTTAGTAGGCGGGGGGCGGGGTGAGCAGTTCTTC
CDR3: CASSLVGGGRGEQFF

D: TRBD1
size: NA
V: TRBV27
J: TRBJ2-5
DNA: TGTGCCATCCCCCTGGCGCAGACCGGGACAGGGGGCGCGGGGACCCAGTACTTC
CDR3: CAIPLAQTGTGGAGTQYF

D: NA
size: few
V: TRBV20-1
J: TRBJ1-2
DNA: TGCAGTGCTAGGGACTCCTCAAAGGTGGGCTACACCTTC
CDR3: CSARDSSKVGYTF

D: TRBD1
size: few
V: TRBV7-3
J: TRBJ2-2
DNA: TGTGCCAGCAGCTTAGTGCAGGGGGACGGGGAGCTGTTTTTT
CDR3: CASSLVQGDGELFF

D: TRBD1
size: many
V: TRBV5-1
J: TRBJ2-5
DNA: TGCGCCAGCAGCAGAACCACGACAGGGAGAGAGACCCAGTACTTC
CDR3: CASSRTTTGRETQYF

D: NA
size: NA
V: TRBV9
J: TRBJ1-1
DNA: TGTGCCAGCAGCCGGGTGGGCCGCGAGGCTTTCTTT
CDR3: CASSRVGREAFF

D: TRBD2
size: NA
V: TRBV5-1
J: TRBJ2-5
DNA: TGCGCCAGCAGCCCGGGGGGAACGGAAGAGACCCAGTACTTC
CDR3: CASSPGGTEETQYF

D: TRBD1
size: few
V: TRBV5-1
J: TRBJ1-2
DNA: TGCGCCAGCAGCTTGGGAACAGGGGACCCCTATGGCTACACCTTC
CDR3: CASSLGTGDPYGYTF

D: TRBD2
size: NA
V: TRBV5-1
J: TRBJ2-3
DNA: TGCGCCAGCAGCTTGAGTCTAGCGGGGTCAGATACGCAGTATTTT
CDR3: CASSLSLAGSDTQYF

D: TRBD1
size: NA
V: TRBV7-2
J: TRBJ2-5
DNA: TGTGCCAGCAGCCGTAACAGGGGGCGGGAGACCCAGTACTTC
CDR3: CASSRNRGRETQYF

D: NA
size: NA
V: TRBV5-8
J: TRBJ1-5
DNA: TGTGCCAGCAGCCCCGATAGCAATCAGCCCCAGCATTTT
CDR3: CASSPDSNQPQHF

D: NA
size: NA
V: TRBV6-2/TRBV6-3
J: TRBJ2-3
DNA: TGTGCCAGCAGTTATGGTAACCACCGTCCCACAGATACGCAGTATTTT
CDR3: CASSYGNHRPTDTQYF

D: TRBD1
size: NA
V: TRBV5-1
J: TRBJ1-4
DNA: TGCGCCAGCAGCCCGCGGACAGGGTCGGAAAAACTGTTTTTT
CDR3: CASSPRTGSEKLFF

D: NA
size: many
V: TRBV12-3/TRBV12-4
J: TRBJ2-7
DNA: TGTGCCAGCATCTCTCCAGTCCAGGGGTCAAAATACGAGCAGTACTTC
CDR3: CASISPVQGSKYEQYF

D: NA
size: few
V: TRBV7-3
J: TRBJ2-2
DNA: TGTGCCAGCAGCTTAGACCCGGGCGCCGGGGAGCTGTTTTTT
CDR3: CASSLDPGAGELFF